This entry describes one T cell receptor beta chain. Its antigen is not yet known. Within one base of it there is no much larger clone, and no base qualities were kept. The sample comes from a study of blood T cell repertoires in COVID-19 (dated by TCRdb to 2020 to 2021). With respect to the entire study: Samples covering the acute and convalescent phases of COVID-19 were provided by collaborators in the United States, Italy and Spain. A freely available public database, intended as a resource for researchers studying the immune response to SARS-CoV-2, is where the repertoires were released. The material from the prospective study consisted of cDNA or gDNA derived from T cells, B-cell-depleted T cells, or PBMCs. The samples were drawn from the first 160 participants of the ongoing ImmuneRACE study and from 1,200 or so subjects provided by 6 global collaborators. Subjects who had been exposed to COVID-19, were actively infected with it, or had recovered from it provided the deeply sampled blood TCRbeta repertoires that made up the dataset. Where HLA class I and class II types were available, the types were taken from metadata supplied by the sample provider, not from assay-based typing. Nearly every sample came with metadata listing a de-identified subject ID, COVID-19 status, age in years and sex. Study-wide findings and limitations: The amount of clinical and demographic metadata varied by source and participant and was provided uncurated.

Collaborating institutions collected whole blood in K2EDTA tubes following their own protocols. For TCRbeta analysis, collaborators shipped samples as frozen whole blood, isolated PBMCs, or DNA extracted from either of those sample types. TCRbeta CDR3 regions were amplified from genomic DNA using the immunoSEQ Assay, a bias-controlled multiplex PCR. Under the source paper's analysis protocol: The number of nucleated cells in each sample was estimated from the amplification of reference gene primers within the assay. To quantify the absolute abundance of each unique TCRbeta CDR3 rearrangement, sequence reads were collapsed and filtered. For each sample, productive Simpson clonality was calculated as the square root of Simpson's diversity index over productive rearrangements. TCRdb took this table from immuneACCESS and kept in-frame rearrangements with V and J called. Such tables lack part of the clones; where checked against another copy, unresolved V genes explain under half of the gap, and the rest is unexplained. The V and J calls and the clone size are those of that table, but D and trimming were determined from the DNA. Across this sample there are over 300,000 clones, with about 82% seen only once. Together, the top ten hold under 2% of the sample.

The CDR3 holds 18 amino acids from the cysteine to the phenylalanine. Kept here is only the CDR3 DNA, which spans 54 bases and is read in frame from base 1. As encoded in the germline V gene, CDR1 is ENHRY while CDR2 is SYGVKD. Trimming removed 3 bases from V and 0 bases from J; the gene matches leave 8 bases unexplained. Recombination connected TRBV10-3 to TRBJ2-6; 7 central bases correspond to TRBD1. The TCR comes from a woman in her fifties or sixties with acute or convalescent COVID-19. The sequencing input was peripheral blood. Here is the DNA: TGTGCCATCAGTGAATTCGGGACAGTTAACTCTGGGGCCAACGTCCTGACTTTC. This sequence encodes CAISEFGTVNSGANVLTF.